This TCR beta chain was identified during a study of ipilimumab plus nivolumab after autologous stem cell transplantation (dated by TCRdb to the early 2020s). Some background on the complete study: Trial patients received a median of roughly 5 ipilimumab doses and roughly eight nivolumab doses. The trial enrolled patients with high-risk diffuse large B cell lymphoma, mature T cell lymphoma, or multiple myeloma undergoing autologous transplant. The intent-to-treat population of the trial was made up of a few dozen patients. Findings and caveats that apply to the study as a whole: Combined checkpoint inhibition appeared tolerable as post-transplant consolidation, according to the authors' conclusion. The authors stated that profiles of the T cell receptor repertoire, regulatory T cell phenotype and gut microbiota provided a biologic rationale for studying this approach further.

Checkpoint therapy was initiated 14 to 28 days after autologous transplant, and ipilimumab was administered at 1 mg/kg intravenously on day 1 of selected weeks. Nivolumab was given at 3 mg/kg intravenously on day 1 of weeks 1, 4, 7, 10, and every two weeks through week 26. This Phase Ib clinical trial tested ipilimumab plus nivolumab, a combined checkpoint inhibition, as consolidation after autologous stem cell transplantation. The method was the immunoSEQ multiplex PCR assay. Not all clones reach the TCRdb copy of this immuneACCESS table, which keeps in-frame sequences only. Checked studies attribute under half of the gap to unresolved V genes and leave the rest unexplained. The sample contains some 3,100 clones, 76% of them found a single time. Of the sample, over 9.5% is held by the ten largest clones. From its cysteine to its phenylalanine, the CDR3 spans 14 amino acids. Here the CDR3 DNA is all that survives: 42 bases in frame from base 1. Trimming removed 7 bases from V and 4 bases from J, leaving 13 bases between the germline ends. The CDR1 and CDR2 encoded by the germline V gene are MGHRA and YSYEKL.

For this clone: This receptor's antigen is unknown. There are no base qualities to consult, and no much larger clone falls within one base.

This receptor was obtained from a male donor with primary mediastinal lymphoma. The sample consisted of PBMCs, taken in a trial of ipilimumab plus nivolumab as post-transplant consolidation. The rearrangement joined TRBV4-1 to TRBJ2-2, with the D gene too uncertain to name. The CDR3 protein sequence reads: CASTLGGSTGELFF. The DNA is TGCGCCAGCACCCTTGGCGGTTCCACCGGGGAGCTGTTTTTT.